The T cell receptor beta chain described here comes from a study of graft-versus-host responses after intestinal transplantation. Sequencing was performed with immunoSEQ multiplex PCR; in TCRdb, only in-frame clones are kept and a portion is missing. Here the sample spans tens of thousands of clones, around 95% being singletons. V was pared by 0 bases and J by 3 bases, with 5 bases of the junction left unmatched. Germline CDR1 MNHEY, CDR2 SMNVEV (reference sequence). The CDR3 has 15 amino acids. The clonotype was recovered from a human patient who received an intestinal transplant, so some T cells may come from the graft donor. The rearrangement uses TRBV27 and TRBJ2-7; 7 bases match TRBD2. The input for sequencing was PBMCs, taken 16 days after intestinal transplant. The CDR3 is CASSLSGGGYYEQYF. CDR3 DNA: TGTGCCAGCAGTTTATCCGGCGGGGGATACTACGAGCAGTACTTC.